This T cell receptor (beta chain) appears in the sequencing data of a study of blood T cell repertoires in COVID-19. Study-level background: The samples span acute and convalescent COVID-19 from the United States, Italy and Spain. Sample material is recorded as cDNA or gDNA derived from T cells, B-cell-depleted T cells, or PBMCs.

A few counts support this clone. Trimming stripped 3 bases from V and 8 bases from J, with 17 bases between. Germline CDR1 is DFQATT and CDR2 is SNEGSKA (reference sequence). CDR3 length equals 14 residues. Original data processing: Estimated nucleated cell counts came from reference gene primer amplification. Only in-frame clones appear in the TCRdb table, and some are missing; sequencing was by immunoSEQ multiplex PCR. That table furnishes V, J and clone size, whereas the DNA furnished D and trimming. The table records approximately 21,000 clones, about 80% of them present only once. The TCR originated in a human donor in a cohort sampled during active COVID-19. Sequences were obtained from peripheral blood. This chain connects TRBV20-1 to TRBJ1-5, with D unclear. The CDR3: CSASLGAGSEPQHF. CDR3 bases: TGCAGTGCTAGTCTTGGTGCGGGCAGTGAGCCCCAGCATTTT.